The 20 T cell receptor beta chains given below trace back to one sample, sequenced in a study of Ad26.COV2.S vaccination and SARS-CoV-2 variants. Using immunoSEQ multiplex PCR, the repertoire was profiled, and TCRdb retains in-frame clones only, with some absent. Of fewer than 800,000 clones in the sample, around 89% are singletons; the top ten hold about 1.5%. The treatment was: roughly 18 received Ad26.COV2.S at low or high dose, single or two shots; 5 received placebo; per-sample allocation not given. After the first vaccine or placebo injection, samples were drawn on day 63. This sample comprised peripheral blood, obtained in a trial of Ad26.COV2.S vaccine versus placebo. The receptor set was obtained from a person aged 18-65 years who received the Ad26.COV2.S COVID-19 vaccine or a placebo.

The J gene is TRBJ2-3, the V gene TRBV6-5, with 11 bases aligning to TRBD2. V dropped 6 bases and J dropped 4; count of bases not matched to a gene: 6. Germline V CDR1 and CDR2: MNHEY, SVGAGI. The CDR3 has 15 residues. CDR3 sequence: CASRLSSGRADTQYF. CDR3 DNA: TGTGCCAGCAGATTAAGTAGCGGGAGGGCAGATACGCAGTATTTT.

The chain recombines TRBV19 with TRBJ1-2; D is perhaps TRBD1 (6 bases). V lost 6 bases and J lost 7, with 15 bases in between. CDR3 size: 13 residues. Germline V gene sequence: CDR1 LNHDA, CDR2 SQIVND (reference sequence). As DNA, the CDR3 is TGTGCCAGTAGCCCTACCGGGACAACTGGCTACACCTTC. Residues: CASSPTGTTGYTF.

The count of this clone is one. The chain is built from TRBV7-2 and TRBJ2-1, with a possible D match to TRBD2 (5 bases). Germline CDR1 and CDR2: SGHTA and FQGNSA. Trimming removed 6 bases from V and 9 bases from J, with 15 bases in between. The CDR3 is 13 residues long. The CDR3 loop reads CASSRRQAGEQFF. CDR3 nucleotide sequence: TGTGCCAGCAGTCGTAGGCAGGCGGGTGAGCAGTTCTTC.

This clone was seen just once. The CDR3 DNA reads as TGTGCCAGCAATCCAGGAGAGTCTTCTGGCTACACCTTC. Protein sequence: CASNPGESSGYTF. The rearrangement joins TRBV2 to TRBJ1-2; no clear D. The V end was cut by 7 bases, the J end by 7 bases, with 16 bases between. The CDR3 has 13 amino acids. Germline V gene lookup returns CDR1 SNHLY and CDR2 FYNNEI.

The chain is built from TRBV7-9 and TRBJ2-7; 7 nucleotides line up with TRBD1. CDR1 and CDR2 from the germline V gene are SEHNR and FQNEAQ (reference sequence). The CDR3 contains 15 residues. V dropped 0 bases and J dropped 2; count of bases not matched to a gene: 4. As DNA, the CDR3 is TGTGCCAGCAGCTTAGCTACAGGGGCCCCCTACGAGCAGTACTTC. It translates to CASSLATGAPYEQYF.

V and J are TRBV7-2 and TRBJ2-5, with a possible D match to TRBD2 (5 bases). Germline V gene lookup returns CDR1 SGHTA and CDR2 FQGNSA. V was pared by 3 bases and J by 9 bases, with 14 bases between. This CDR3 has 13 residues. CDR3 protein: CASSLGGYTAQYF. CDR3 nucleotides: TGTGCCAGCAGCTTGGGCGGGTACACGGCCCAGTACTTC.

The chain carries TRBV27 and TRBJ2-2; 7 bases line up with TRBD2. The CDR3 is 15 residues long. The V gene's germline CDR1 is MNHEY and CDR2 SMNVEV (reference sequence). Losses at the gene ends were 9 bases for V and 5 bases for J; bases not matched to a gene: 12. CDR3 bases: TGTGCCAGACGATCGGGGGTGCGGGAGACCGGGGAGCTGTTTTTT. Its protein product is CARRSGVRETGELFF.

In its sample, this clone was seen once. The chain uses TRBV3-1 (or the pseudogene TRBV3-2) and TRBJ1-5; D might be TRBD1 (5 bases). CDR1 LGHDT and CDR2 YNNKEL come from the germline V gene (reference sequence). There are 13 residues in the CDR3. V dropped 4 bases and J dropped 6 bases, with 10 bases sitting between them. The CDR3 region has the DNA TGTGCCAGCAGCCGGGCCGGGGGTCAGCCCCAGCATTTT. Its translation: CASSRAGGQPQHF.

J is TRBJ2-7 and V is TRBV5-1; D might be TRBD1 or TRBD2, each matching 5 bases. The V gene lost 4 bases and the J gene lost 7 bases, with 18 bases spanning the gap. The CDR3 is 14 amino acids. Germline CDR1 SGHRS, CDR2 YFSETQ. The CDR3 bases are TGCGCCAGCAGCACGACGGGGCTCGAAGGGGAGCAGTACTTC. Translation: CASSTTGLEGEQYF. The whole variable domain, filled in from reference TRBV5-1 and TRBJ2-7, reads KAGVTQTPRYLIKTRGQQVTLSCSPISGHRSVSWYQQTPGQGLQFLFEYFSETQRNKGNFPGRFSGRQFSNSRSEMNVSTLELGDSALYLCASSTTGLEGEQYFGPGTRLTVT.

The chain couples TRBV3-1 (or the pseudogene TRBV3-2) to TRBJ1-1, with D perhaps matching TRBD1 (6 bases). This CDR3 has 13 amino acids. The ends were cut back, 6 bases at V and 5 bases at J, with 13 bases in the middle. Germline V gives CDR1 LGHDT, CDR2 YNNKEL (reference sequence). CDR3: CASSPGAWTEAFF. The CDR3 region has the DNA TGTGCCAGCAGTCCAGGGGCGTGGACTGAAGCTTTCTTT.

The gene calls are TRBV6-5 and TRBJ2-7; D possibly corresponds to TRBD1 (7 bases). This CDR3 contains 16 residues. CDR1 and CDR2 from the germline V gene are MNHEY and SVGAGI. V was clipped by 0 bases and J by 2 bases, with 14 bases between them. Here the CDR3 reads CASSYSLQGGAYEQYF. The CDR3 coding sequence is TGTGCCAGCAGTTACTCGTTGCAGGGGGGCGCCTACGAGCAGTACTTC.

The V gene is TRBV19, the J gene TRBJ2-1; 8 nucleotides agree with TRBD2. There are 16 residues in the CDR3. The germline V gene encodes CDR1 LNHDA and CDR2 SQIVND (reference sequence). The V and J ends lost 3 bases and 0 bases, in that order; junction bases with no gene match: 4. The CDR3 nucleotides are TGTGCCAGTAGTATCCAGACTAGCGTCTCCTACAATGAGCAGTTCTTC. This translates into CASSIQTSVSYNEQFF. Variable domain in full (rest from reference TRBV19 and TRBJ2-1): DGGITQSPKYLFRKEGQNVTLSCEQNLNHDAMYWYRQDPGQGLRLIYYSQIVNDFQKGDIAEGYSVSREKKESFPLTVTSAQKNPTAFYLCASSIQTSVSYNEQFFGPGTRLTVL.

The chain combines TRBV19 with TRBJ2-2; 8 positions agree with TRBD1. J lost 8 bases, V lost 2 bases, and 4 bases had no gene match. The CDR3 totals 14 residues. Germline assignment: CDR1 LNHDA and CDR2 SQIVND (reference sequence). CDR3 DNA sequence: TGTGCCAGTAGTATACAGGGGGCATCGGGGGAGCTGTTTTTT. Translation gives CASSIQGASGELFF.

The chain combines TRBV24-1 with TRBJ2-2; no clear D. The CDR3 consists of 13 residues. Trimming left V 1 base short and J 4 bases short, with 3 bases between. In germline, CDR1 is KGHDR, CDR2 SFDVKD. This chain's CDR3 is CATSDFPTGELFF. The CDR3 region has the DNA TGTGCCACCAGTGATTTCCCCACCGGGGAGCTGTTTTTT.

This chain's CDR3 is CASSVEENTEAFF. In DNA form, the CDR3 reads TGTGCCAGCAGTGTCGAGGAGAACACTGAAGCTTTCTTT. This chain joins TRBV2 and TRBJ1-1; D gene uncertain. The CDR3 has 13 residues. Trimming pared 4 bases from V and 1 base from J, leaving 7 bases between. The V gene's germline CDR1 is SNHLY and CDR2 FYNNEI.

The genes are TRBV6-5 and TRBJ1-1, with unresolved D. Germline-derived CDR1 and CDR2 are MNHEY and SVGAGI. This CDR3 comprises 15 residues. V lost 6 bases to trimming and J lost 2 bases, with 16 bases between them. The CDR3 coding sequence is TGTGCCAGCAGACCCCCCGGGGTGGAAAACACTGAAGCTTTCTTT. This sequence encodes CASRPPGVENTEAFF.

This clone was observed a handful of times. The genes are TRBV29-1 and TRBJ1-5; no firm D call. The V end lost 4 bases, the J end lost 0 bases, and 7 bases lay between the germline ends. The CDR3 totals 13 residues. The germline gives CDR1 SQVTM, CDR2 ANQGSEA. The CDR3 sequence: CSVAENSNQPQHF. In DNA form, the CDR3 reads TGCAGCGTTGCAGAGAATAGCAATCAGCCCCAGCATTTT.

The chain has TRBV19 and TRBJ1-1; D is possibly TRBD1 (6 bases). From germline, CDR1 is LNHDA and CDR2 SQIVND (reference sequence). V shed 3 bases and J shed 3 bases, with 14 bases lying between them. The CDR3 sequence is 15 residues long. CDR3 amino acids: CASSIGAGAHTEAFF. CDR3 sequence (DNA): TGTGCCAGTAGTATCGGGGCAGGGGCCCACACTGAAGCTTTCTTT.

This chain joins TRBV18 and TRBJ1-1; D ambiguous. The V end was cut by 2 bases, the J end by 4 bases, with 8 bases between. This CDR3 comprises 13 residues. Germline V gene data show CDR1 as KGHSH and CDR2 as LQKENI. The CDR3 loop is CASSPAGFTEAFF. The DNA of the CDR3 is TGTGCCAGCTCACCAGCGGGGTTCACTGAAGCTTTCTTT.

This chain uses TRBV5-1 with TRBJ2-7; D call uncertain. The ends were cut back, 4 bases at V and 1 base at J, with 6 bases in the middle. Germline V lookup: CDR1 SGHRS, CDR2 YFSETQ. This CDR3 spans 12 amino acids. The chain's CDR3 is CASSTPSYEQYF. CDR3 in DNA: TGCGCCAGCAGCACCCCTTCCTACGAGCAGTACTTC.